The 22 T cell receptor beta chains given below trace back to one sample, sequenced in a study of blood T cell repertoires in COVID-19. TCRdb keeps only in-frame clones here, not all; method: immunoSEQ multiplex PCR. The repertoire includes roughly 260,000 clones, 87% of them detected once, and over 2% sits in the top ten. What was sequenced was peripheral blood. The source is a woman between 50 and 59 years old who had recovered from COVID-19.

V is TRBV27 and J is TRBJ2-7; maybe TRBD2 (6 bases). The CDR3 consists of 16 residues. Germline V lookup: CDR1 MNHEY, CDR2 SMNVEV (reference sequence). The V end lost 5 bases, the J end lost 0 bases, and 17 bases lay between the germline ends. The CDR3 DNA reads TGTGCCAGCAGTACATCACTAGCTAAGAGCTCCTACGAGCAGTACTTC. It yields the protein CASSTSLAKSSYEQYF.

The V and J genes are TRBV4-2 and TRBJ1-1; D is uncertain. V was pared by 1 base and J by 6 bases, with 6 bases between. Germline V gives CDR1 LGHNA, CDR2 YNFKEQ. The CDR3 covers 12 residues. CDR3 sequence reads: CASSQGLSEAFF. The DNA for the CDR3 is TGTGCCAGCAGCCAAGGTCTCTCTGAAGCTTTCTTT.

This clone has a single count. The chain carries TRBV2 and TRBJ2-3; maybe TRBD2 (7 bases). CDR3 length: 15 residues. Germline V gene data show CDR1 as SNHLY and CDR2 as FYNNEI. V was clipped by 6 bases and J by 7 bases, with 20 bases between them. The CDR3 is CASRDSGVVLNTQYF. DNA of the CDR3: TGTGCCAGCAGGGACAGCGGGGTCGTGTTGAATACGCAGTATTTT.

This sequence joins TRBV9 and TRBJ2-1, with D tentatively TRBD1 (6 bases). Germline V gene sequence: CDR1 SGDLS, CDR2 YYNGEE. CDR3 length: 15 amino acids. Trimming took 3 bases from V and 3 from J, leaving 13 bases between them. CDR3 sequence: CASSAEGDLYNEQFF. CDR3 in DNA: TGTGCCAGCAGCGCCGAGGGGGATCTCTACAATGAGCAGTTCTTC.

V and J are TRBV10-2 and TRBJ2-3; 10 bases match TRBD2. The ends lost 3 bases at V and 5 bases at J; junction bases unmatched: 5. CDR1 WSHSY and CDR2 SAAADI come from the germline V gene. The CDR3 totals 15 residues. CDR3: CASSELAGQKDTQYF. CDR3 coding DNA: TGCGCCAGCAGTGAACTAGCGGGGCAAAAAGATACGCAGTATTTT.

The V and J genes are TRBV27 and TRBJ2-6, with D possibly TRBD1 on 6 matching bases. The germline gives CDR1 MNHEY, CDR2 SMNVEV (reference sequence). The CDR3 covers 17 residues. Trimming cost V 5 bases and J 0 bases, with 14 bases left between them. The CDR3 reads CASSHTGHISGANVLTF. The CDR3 DNA sequence: TGTGCCAGCAGTCACACGGGACACATCTCTGGGGCCAACGTCCTGACTTTC.

The chain carries TRBV6-1 and TRBJ2-3; a possible D gene is TRBD1 (6 bases). The CDR3 consists of 16 residues. The germline V and J ends were trimmed by 3 bases and 14 bases, with 27 bases remaining between them. Looked up from germline, CDR1 is MNHNS and CDR2 is SASEGT. In DNA form, the CDR3 reads TGTGCCAGCAGTGATAGGAAGAGGTTCCGGGACAACTTTCCGTATTTT. It encodes CASSDRKRFRDNFPYF.

The V and J genes are TRBV6-4 and TRBJ1-2; D is possibly TRBD1 (6 bases). Trimming left V 10 bases short and J 4 bases short, with 19 bases between. CDR1 and CDR2 from the germline V gene are MRHNA and SNTAGT. The CDR3 extends over 14 amino acids. CDR3 coding DNA: TGTGCCACCTGCCGTCCACAGGGTTCCTATGGCTACACCTTC. Its translation: CATCRPQGSYGYTF.

This clone was recorded once. This sequence joins TRBV5-1 and TRBJ2-1; 8 bases align to TRBD1. The CDR3 totals 15 residues. Germline loops: CDR1 SGHRS, CDR2 YFSETQ. V was clipped by 0 bases and J by 4 bases; unmatched bases: 3. Here the CDR3 reads CASSLGGQGYNEQFF. The CDR3, as DNA: TGCGCCAGCAGCTTGGGTGGACAGGGATACAATGAGCAGTTCTTC.

The chain joins TRBV28 to TRBJ1-1, with unresolved D. Deletions cut 6 bases from V and 4 bases from J, with 9 bases between. This CDR3 contains 12 residues. Per germline, CDR1 MDHEN and CDR2 SYDVKM. Written as DNA, the CDR3 is TGTGCCAGCAGGCAGGTGGCCACTGAAGCTTTCTTT. Its protein is CASRQVATEAFF.

This chain joins TRBV5-1 and TRBJ2-7; 8 bases are a match to TRBD2. Trimming cost V 4 bases and J 1 base; bases outside gene matches: 7. Germline loops: CDR1 SGHRS, CDR2 YFSETQ. The length of the CDR3 is 15 residues. The CDR3 region is CASSAGGWASYEQYF. DNA of the CDR3: TGCGCCAGCAGCGCGGGGGGCTGGGCTTCCTACGAGCAGTACTTC.

This clone has more than one count but fewer than ten. This chain joins TRBV7-3 and TRBJ2-6; D unresolved. Trimming stripped 5 bases from V and 0 bases from J, with 8 bases between. The CDR3 consists of 15 residues. CDR1 and CDR2 (germline): SGHTA, FQGTGA. This CDR3 is CASSPQLSGANVLTF. For the CDR3, the DNA is TGTGCCAGCAGCCCACAGCTCTCTGGGGCCAACGTCCTGACTTTC. Supplemented by reference TRBV7-3 and TRBJ2-6, the full variable domain reads GAGVSQTPSNKVTEKGKYVELRCDPISGHTALYWYRQSLGQGPEFLIYFQGTGAADDSGLPNDRFFAVRPEGSVSTLKIQRTERGDSAVYLCASSPQLSGANVLTFGAGSRLTVL.

The chain links TRBV13 to TRBJ2-7; the D gene is possibly TRBD1 (6 bases). The CDR3 length is 14 residues. V lost 4 bases and J 1 base, leaving 11 bases between the germline ends. The V gene's germline CDR1 is PRHDT and CDR2 FYEKMQ (reference sequence). DNA of the CDR3: TGTGCCAGCAGCTGGGCAGACAGGTCCTACGAGCAGTACTTC. Its translation is CASSWADRSYEQYF.

Notes on this clone: One end of the junction varies from germline; a read error may be responsible. The chain joins TRBV10-3 to TRBJ1-6, with 10 bases that match TRBD1. The CDR3 covers 13 residues. CDR1 is ENHRY and CDR2 is SYGVKD in the germline V gene. The chain's CDR3 is CAFRQGANSPLHF. The DNA for the CDR3 is TGTGCCTTCAGACAGGGGGCAAACTCACCCCTCCACTTT.

In this sample, this clone turned up many times. V usage is TRBV21-1 and J usage is TRBJ2-7; TRBD1 reflects the table's D call only, with no check against the DNA. TRBV21-1 has pseudogene status. This CDR3 is 15 amino acids long. The CDR3 sequence: CASSKLTGPALEQYF. The CDR3 DNA follows: TGTGCCAGCAGCAAATTGACAGGTCCGGCTCTCGAGCAGTACTTC.

The V gene is TRBV6-5, the J gene TRBJ1-1; no definite D call. This CDR3 spans 15 amino acids. Trimming removed 6 bases at V and 1 base at J, with 15 bases between. CDR1 is MNHEY, CDR2 SVGAGI, per germline. CDR3 in DNA: TGTGCCAGCAGCCTGACAAACGGAGGGAACACTGAAGCTTTCTTT. Translated, it gives CASSLTNGGNTEAFF.

The chain links TRBV18 to TRBJ1-1; no definite D call. The CDR3 runs to 11 residues. Germline values: CDR1 KGHSH, CDR2 LQKENI. V lost 3 bases and J lost 10, with 9 bases in between. CDR3 nucleotide sequence: TGTGCCAGCTCACCCCTGCCAGGAGCTTTCTTT. Encoded protein: CASSPLPGAFF.

The chain is built from TRBV10-3 and TRBJ1-3, with TRBD1 as a possible D gene (6 bases). V lost 2 bases to trimming and J lost 3 bases, with 14 bases between them. This CDR3 is 16 amino acids long. The germline CDR1 and CDR2 sequences are ENHRY and SYGVKD. Here the CDR3 reads CAISERRGFVGNTIYF. The CDR3 DNA is TGTGCCATCAGTGAGAGAAGGGGGTTCGTTGGAAACACCATATATTTT.

J is TRBJ2-2 and V is TRBV11-2; D not certain. CDR3 length: 19 residues. With 5 bases removed from V and 0 bases from J, the gap between germline ends came to 22 bases. The germline V gene encodes CDR1 SGHAT and CDR2 FQNNGV. The CDR3 spells CASSPVVTVPLPNTGELFF. The CDR3 region has the DNA TGTGCCAGCAGCCCAGTTGTTACAGTACCCTTGCCGAACACCGGGGAGCTGTTTTTT.

The chain uses TRBV15 and TRBJ2-3; D might be TRBD1 (6 bases). The CDR3 contains 16 residues. CDR1 is LNHNV and CDR2 is YYDKDF in the germline V gene (reference sequence). V shed 1 base and J shed 1 base, with 12 bases lying between them. CDR3 nucleotide sequence: TGTGCCACCAGCAGAGGAACAGGGCAAGGCACAGATACGCAGTATTTT. Its translation: CATSRGTGQGTDTQYF. The full variable domain, with the rest looked up from reference TRBV15 and TRBJ2-3, is DAMVIQNPRYQVTQFGKPVTLSCSQTLNHNVMYWYQQKSSQAPKLLFHYYDKDFNNEADTPDNFQSRRPNTSFCFLDIRSPGLGDTAMYLCATSRGTGQGTDTQYFGPGTRLTVL.

The V and J genes are TRBV5-1 and TRBJ1-2, with D possibly TRBD1 on 6 matching bases. CDR3 length: 13 amino acids. CDR1 is SGHRS and CDR2 is YFSETQ in the germline V gene. V lost 2 bases and J lost 6, with 11 bases in between. The CDR3 DNA reads TGCGCCAGCAGCTTTCCGGGACATGATGGCTACACCTTC. It is translated as CASSFPGHDGYTF.

This chain joins TRBV18 and TRBJ1-1; D is unclear. CDR3 length: 11 amino acids. V was shortened by 6 bases and J by 9 bases, with 11 bases between the two germline ends. Germline V lookup: CDR1 KGHSH, CDR2 LQKENI. CDR3 protein: CASSTGTKAFF. CDR3 in DNA: TGTGCCAGCTCCACCGGTACCAAAGCTTTCTTT.